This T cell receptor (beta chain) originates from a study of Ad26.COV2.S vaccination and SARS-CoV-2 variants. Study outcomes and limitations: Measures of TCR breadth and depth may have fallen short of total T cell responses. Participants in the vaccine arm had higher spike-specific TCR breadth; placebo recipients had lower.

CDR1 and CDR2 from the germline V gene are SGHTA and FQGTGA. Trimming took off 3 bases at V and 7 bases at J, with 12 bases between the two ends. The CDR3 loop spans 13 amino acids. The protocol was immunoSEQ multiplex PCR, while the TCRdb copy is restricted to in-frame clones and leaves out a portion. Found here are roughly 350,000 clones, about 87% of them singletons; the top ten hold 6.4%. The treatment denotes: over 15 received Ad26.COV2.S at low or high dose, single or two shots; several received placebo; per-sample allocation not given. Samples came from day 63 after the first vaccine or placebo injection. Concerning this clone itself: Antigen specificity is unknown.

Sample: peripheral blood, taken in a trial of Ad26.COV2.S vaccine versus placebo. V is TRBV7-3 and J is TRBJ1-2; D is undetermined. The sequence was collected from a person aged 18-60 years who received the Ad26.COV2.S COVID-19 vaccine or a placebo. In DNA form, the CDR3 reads TGTGCCAGCAGCTTCCCACACATGGGTGGCTACACCTTC. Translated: CASSFPHMGGYTF. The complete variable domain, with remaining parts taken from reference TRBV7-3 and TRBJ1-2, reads GAGVSQTPSNKVTEKGKYVELRCDPISGHTALYWYRQSLGQGPEFLIYFQGTGAADDSGLPNDRFFAVRPEGSVSTLKIQRTERGDSAVYLCASSFPHMGGYTFGSGTRLTVV.